Below are 5 T cell receptor beta chains sequenced from a single sample in a study of T cell responses to AZD1222 COVID-19 vaccine. Measured with immunoSEQ multiplex PCR; TCRdb has only the in-frame clones, and not every one. The sample lists 160,000 or so clones, around 94% occurring once. The input for sequencing was peripheral blood, taken 28 days after the second AZD1222 dose. The receptors originated from an adult who received the AZD1222 COVID-19 vaccine.

This chain connects TRBV28 to TRBJ2-1; D may correspond to TRBD1 or TRBD2 (5 bases each). Germline V gene lookup returns CDR1 MDHEN and CDR2 SYDVKM. This CDR3 spans 12 amino acids. Trimming left V 7 bases short and J 12 bases short, with 16 bases between. This CDR3 reads CASTPGAAGQFF. CDR3 bases: TGTGCCAGCACCCCCGGGGCCGCGGGGCAGTTCTTC.

The chain uses TRBV5-1 and TRBJ1-3; perhaps TRBD1 as D (5 bases). Germline lookup yields CDR1 SGHRS and CDR2 YFSETQ. V was cut by 0 bases and J by 4 bases, with 8 bases left in between. The CDR3 has 14 residues. This CDR3 reads CASSLASGGNTIYF. DNA for the CDR3: TGCGCCAGCAGCTTGGCGTCAGGGGGAAACACCATATATTTT.

The CDR3 coding sequence is TGTGCCACCAGCAGAGATTTGACCCTGGCTGGAAACACCATATATTTT. It specifies CATSRDLTLAGNTIYF. The chain joins TRBV15 to TRBJ1-3; no clear D gene. This CDR3 has 16 residues. CDR1 is LNHNV and CDR2 is YYDKDF in the germline V gene (reference sequence). Trimming removed 0 bases from V and 2 bases from J, with 11 bases in between.

The chain has TRBV5-6 and TRBJ2-5; unclear D gene. The CDR3 runs 13 residues. CDR1 SGHDT and CDR2 YYEEEE come from the germline V gene. The V end lost 6 bases, the J end lost 2 bases, and 11 bases lay between the germline ends. CDR3 coding DNA: TGTGCCAGCACTTCTGGACCTCAAGAGACCCAGTACTTC. It is translated as CASTSGPQETQYF.

The J gene is TRBJ2-2, the V gene TRBV18; maybe TRBD2 (5 bases). With 2 bases removed from V and 0 bases from J, the gap between germline ends came to 7 bases. CDR3 length: 15 residues. The V gene's germline CDR1 is KGHSH and CDR2 LQKENI. CDR3 protein: CASSPGLTNTGELFF. CDR3 DNA sequence: TGTGCCAGCTCACCAGGACTCACGAACACCGGGGAGCTGTTTTTT.